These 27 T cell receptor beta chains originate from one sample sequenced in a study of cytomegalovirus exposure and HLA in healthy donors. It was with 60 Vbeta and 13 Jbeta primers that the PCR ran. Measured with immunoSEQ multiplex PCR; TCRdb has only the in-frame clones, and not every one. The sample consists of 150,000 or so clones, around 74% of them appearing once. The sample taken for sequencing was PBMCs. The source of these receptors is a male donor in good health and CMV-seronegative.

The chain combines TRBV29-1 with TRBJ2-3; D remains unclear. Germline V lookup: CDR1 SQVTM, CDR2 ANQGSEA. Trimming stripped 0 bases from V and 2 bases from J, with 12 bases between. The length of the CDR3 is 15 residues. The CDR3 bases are TGCAGCGTTGAAGATCCCAGGCCTACCACAGATACGCAGTATTTT. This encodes CSVEDPRPTTDTQYF.

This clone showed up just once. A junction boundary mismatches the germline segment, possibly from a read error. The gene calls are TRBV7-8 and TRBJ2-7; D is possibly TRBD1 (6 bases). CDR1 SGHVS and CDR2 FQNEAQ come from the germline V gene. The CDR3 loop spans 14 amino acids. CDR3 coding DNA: TGTGCCAGCAGCTTACGTTGGACAGCCTATGAGCAGTACTTC. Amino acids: CASSLRWTAYEQYF.

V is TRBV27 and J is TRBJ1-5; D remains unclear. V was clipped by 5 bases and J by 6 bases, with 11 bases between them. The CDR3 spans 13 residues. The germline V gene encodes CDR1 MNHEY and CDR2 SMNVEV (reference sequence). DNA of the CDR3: TGTGCCAGCAGTCCGGCAGCGGGTCAGCCCCAGCATTTT. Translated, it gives CASSPAAGQPQHF.

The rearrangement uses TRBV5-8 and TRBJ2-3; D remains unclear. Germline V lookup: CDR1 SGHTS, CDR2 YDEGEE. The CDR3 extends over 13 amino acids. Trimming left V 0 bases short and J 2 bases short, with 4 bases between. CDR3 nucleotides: TGTGCCAGCAGCTTGGAAGCCACAGATACGCAGTATTTT. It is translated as CASSLEATDTQYF.

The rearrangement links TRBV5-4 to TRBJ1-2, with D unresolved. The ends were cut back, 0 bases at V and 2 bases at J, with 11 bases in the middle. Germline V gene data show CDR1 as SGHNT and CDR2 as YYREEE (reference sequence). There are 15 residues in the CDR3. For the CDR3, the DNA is TGTGCCAGCAGCTTGGAGGAGGGCGGCAACTATGGCTACACCTTC. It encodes CASSLEEGGNYGYTF.

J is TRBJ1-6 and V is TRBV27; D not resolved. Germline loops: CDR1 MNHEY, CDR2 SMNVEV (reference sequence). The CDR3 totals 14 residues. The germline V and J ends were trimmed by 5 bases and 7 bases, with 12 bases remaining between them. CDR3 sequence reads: CASSRSSRNSPLHF. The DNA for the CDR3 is TGTGCCAGCAGTCGATCGAGTCGAAATTCACCCCTCCACTTT.

The DNA for the CDR3 is TGTGCCAGCAGTTTATCTCGGGGCGGGGGCACTGAAGCTTTCTTT. Translation gives CASSLSRGGGTEAFF. The chain recombines TRBV27 with TRBJ1-1, with a weak D call TRBD1 (5 bases). V lost 0 bases and J lost 4, with 12 bases in between. The CDR3 has 15 amino acids. CDR1 is MNHEY and CDR2 is SMNVEV in the germline V gene (reference sequence).

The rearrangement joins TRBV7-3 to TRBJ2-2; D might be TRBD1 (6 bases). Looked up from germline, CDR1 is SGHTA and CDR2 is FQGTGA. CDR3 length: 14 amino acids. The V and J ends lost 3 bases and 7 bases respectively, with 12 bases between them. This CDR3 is CASSFTGSGGELFF. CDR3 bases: TGTGCCAGCAGCTTTACAGGGTCGGGCGGGGAGCTGTTTTTT.

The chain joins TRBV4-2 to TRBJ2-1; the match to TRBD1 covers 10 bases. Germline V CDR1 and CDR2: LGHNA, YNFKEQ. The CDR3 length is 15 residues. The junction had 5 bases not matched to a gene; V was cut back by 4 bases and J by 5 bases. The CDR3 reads CASSLGQGGDNEQFF. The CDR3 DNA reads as TGTGCCAGCAGCCTAGGACAGGGGGGGGACAATGAGCAGTTCTTC.

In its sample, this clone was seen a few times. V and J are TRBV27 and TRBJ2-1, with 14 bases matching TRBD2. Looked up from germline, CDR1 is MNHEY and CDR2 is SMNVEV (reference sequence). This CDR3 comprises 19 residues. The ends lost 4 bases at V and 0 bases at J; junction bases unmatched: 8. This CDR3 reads CASSSRLAGGRASYNEQFF. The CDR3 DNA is TGTGCCAGCAGTTCAAGACTAGCGGGAGGGCGGGCCTCCTACAATGAGCAGTTCTTC.

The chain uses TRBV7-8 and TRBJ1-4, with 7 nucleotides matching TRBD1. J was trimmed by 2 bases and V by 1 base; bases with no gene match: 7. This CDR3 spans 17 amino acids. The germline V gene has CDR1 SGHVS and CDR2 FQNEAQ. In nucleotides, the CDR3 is TGTGCCAGCAGCTTAGTCGTTAAGGGGGCCACTAATGAAAAACTGTTTTTT. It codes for CASSLVVKGATNEKLFF. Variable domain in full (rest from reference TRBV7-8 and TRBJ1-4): GAGVSQSPRYKVAKRGQDVALRCDPISGHVSLFWYQQALGQGPEFLTYFQNEAQLDKSGLPSDRFFAERPEGSVSTLKIQRTQQEDSAVYLCASSLVVKGATNEKLFFGSGTQLSVL.

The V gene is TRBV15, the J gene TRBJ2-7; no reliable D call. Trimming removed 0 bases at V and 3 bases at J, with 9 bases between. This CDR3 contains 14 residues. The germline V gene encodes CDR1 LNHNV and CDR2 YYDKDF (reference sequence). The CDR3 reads CATSRDRVSYEQYF. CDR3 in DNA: TGTGCCACCAGCAGAGATCGGGTAAGCTACGAGCAGTACTTC.

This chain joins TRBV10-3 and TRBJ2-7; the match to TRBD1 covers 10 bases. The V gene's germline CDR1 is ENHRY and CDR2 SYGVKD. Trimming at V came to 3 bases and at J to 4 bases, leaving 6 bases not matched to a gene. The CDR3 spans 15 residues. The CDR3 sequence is CAISDPGQGLYEQYF. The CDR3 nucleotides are TGTGCCATCAGTGATCCGGGACAGGGGCTATACGAGCAGTACTTC.

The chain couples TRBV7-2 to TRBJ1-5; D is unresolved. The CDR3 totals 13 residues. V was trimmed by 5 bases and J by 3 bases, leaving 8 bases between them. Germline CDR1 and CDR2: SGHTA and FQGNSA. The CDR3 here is CASSTSPNQPQHF. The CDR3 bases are TGTGCCAGCAGCACTAGCCCCAATCAGCCCCAGCATTTT.

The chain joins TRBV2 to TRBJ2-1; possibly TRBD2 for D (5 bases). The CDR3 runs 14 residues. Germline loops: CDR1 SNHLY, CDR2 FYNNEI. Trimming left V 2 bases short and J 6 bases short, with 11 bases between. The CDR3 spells CASSEFRGTNEQFF. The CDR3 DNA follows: TGTGCCAGCAGTGAATTCCGGGGTACCAATGAGCAGTTCTTC.

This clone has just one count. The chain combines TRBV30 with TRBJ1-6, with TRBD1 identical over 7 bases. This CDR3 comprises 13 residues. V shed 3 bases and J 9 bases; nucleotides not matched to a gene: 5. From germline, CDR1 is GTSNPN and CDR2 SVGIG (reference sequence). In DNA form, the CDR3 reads TGTGCCTGGAGAAAGGGGGCTGTTTCACCCCTCCACTTT. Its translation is CAWRKGAVSPLHF. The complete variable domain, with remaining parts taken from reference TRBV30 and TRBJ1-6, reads SQTIHQWPATLVQPVGSPLSLECTVEGTSNPNLYWYRQAAGRGLQLLFYSVGIGQISSEVPQNLSASRPQDRQFILSSKKLLLSDSGFYLCAWRKGAVSPLHFGNGTRLTVT.

The CDR3, as DNA: TGTGCCAGCAGCCCCCCCGGACTAGCGGTTCACGAGCAGTTCTTC. This sequence encodes CASSPPGLAVHEQFF. The rearrangement uses TRBV7-2 and TRBJ2-1; 10 positions match TRBD2. CDR1 is SGHTA and CDR2 is FQGNSA in the germline V gene. CDR3 length: 15 residues. Losses at the gene ends were 5 bases for V and 10 bases for J; bases not matched to a gene: 11.

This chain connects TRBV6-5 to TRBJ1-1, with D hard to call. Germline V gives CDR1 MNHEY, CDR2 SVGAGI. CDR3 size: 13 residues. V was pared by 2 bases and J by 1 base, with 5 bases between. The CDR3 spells CASSYLENTEAFF. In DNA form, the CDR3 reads TGTGCCAGCAGTTACCTAGAGAACACTGAAGCTTTCTTT.

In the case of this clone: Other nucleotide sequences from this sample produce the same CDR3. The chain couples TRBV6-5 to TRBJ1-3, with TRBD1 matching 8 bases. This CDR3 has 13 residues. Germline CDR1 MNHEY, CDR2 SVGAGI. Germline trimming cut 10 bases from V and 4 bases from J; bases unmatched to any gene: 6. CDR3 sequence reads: CATQTGAGNTIYF. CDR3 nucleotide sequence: TGTGCCACCCAGACAGGGGCGGGAAACACCATATATTTT.

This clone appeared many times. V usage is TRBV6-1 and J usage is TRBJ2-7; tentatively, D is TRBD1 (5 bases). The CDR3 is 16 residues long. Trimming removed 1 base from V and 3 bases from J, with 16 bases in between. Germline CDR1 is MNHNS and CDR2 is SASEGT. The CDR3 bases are TGTGCCAGCAGTGAAGGGAGAGCAGGGATAAGCTACGAGCAGTACTTC. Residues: CASSEGRAGISYEQYF.

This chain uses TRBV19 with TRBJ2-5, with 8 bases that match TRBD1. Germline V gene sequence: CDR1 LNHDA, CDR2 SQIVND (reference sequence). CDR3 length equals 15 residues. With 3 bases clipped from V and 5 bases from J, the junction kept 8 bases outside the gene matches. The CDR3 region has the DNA TGTGCCAGTAGTATTATCGGCAGGGGGCGGGAGACCCAGTACTTC. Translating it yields CASSIIGRGRETQYF.

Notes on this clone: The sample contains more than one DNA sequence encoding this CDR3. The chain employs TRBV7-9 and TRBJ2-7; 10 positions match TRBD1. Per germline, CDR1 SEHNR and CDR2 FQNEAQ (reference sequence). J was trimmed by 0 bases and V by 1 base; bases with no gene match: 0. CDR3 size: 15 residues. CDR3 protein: CASSLGDRGSYEQYF. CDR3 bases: TGTGCCAGCAGCTTAGGGGACAGGGGCTCCTACGAGCAGTACTTC. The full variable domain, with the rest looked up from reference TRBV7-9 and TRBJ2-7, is DTGVSQNPRHKITKRGQNVTFRCDPISEHNRLYWYRQTLGQGPEFLTYFQNEAQLEKSRLLSDRFSAERPKGSFSTLEIQRTEQGDSAMYLCASSLGDRGSYEQYFGPGTRLTVT.

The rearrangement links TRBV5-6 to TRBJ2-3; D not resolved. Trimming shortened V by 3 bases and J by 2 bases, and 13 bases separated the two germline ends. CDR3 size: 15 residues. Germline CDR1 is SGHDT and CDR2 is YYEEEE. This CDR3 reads CASSSGGGTTDTQYF. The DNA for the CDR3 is TGTGCCAGCAGCTCTGGCGGCGGTACCACAGATACGCAGTATTTT.

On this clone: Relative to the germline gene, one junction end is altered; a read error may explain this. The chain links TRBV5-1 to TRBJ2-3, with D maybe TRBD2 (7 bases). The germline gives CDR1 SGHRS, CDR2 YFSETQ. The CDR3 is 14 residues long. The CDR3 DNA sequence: TGCGCCAGCAGCTTGGAGCGGGGACAAGATGCGCAGTATTTT. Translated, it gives CASSLERGQDAQYF.

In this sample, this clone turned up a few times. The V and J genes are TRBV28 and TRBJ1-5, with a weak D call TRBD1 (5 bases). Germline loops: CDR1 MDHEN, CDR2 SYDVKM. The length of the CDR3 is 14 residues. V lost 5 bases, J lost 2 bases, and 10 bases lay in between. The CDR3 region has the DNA TGTGCCAGCAGTACAGGTATGGGCAATCAGCCCCAGCATTTT. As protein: CASSTGMGNQPQHF. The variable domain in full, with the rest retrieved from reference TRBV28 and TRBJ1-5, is DVKVTQSSRYLVKRTGEKVFLECVQDMDHENMFWYRQDPGLGLRLIYFSYDVKMKEKGDIPEGYSVSREKKERFSLILESASTNQTSMYLCASSTGMGNQPQHFGDGTRLSIL.

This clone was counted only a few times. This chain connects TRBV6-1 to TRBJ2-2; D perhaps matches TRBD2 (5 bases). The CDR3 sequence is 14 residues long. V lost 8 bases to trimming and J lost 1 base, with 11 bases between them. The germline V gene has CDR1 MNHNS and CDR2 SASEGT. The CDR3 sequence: CASLRALNTGELFF. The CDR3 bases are TGTGCCAGCTTGAGGGCCCTGAACACCGGGGAGCTGTTTTTT.

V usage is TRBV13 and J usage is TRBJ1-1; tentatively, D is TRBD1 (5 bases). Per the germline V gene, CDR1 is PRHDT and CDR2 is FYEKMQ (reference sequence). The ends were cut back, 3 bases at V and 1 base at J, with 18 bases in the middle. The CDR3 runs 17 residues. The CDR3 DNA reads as TGTGCCAGCAGCTTCTCGGCCCAGGGAAGGTGGAACACTGAAGCTTTCTTT. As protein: CASSFSAQGRWNTEAFF.